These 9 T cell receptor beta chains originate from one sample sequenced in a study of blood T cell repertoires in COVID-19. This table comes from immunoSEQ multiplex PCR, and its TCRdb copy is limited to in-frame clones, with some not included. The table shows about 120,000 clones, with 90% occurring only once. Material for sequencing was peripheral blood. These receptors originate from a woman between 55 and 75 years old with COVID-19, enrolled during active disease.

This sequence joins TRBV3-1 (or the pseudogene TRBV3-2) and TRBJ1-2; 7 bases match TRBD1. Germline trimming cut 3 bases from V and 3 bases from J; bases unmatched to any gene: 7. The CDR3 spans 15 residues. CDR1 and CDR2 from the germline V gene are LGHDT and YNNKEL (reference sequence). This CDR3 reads CASSHEDRADYGYTF. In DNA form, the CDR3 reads TGTGCCAGCAGCCACGAAGACAGGGCCGACTATGGCTACACCTTC.

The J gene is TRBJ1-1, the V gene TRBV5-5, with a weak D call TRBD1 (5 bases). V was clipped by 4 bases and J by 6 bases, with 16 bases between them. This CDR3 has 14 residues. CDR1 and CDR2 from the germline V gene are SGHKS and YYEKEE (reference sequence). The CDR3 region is CASSRSEGFAEAFF. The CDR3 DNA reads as TGTGCCAGCAGCCGATCGGAGGGGTTCGCTGAAGCTTTCTTT.

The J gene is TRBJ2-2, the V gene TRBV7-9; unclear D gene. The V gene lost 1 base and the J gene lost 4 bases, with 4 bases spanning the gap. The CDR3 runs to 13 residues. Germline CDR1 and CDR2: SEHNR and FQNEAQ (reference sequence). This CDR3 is CASSLDTTGELFF. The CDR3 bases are TGTGCCAGCAGCTTAGACACCACCGGGGAGCTGTTTTTT.

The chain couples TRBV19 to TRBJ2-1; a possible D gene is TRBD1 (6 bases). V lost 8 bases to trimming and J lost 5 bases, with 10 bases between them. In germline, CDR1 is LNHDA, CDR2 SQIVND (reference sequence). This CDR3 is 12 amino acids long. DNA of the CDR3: TGTGCCAGTCGGACAGCTAACAATGAGCAGTTCTTC. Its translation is CASRTANNEQFF. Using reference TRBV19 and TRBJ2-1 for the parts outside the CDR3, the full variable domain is DGGITQSPKYLFRKEGQNVTLSCEQNLNHDAMYWYRQDPGQGLRLIYYSQIVNDFQKGDIAEGYSVSREKKESFPLTVTSAQKNPTAFYLCASRTANNEQFFGPGTRLTVL.

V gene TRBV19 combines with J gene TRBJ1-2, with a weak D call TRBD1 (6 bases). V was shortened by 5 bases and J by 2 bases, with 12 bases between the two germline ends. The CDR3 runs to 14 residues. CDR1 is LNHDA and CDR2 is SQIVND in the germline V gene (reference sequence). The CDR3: CASSPRGRNYGYTF. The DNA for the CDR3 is TGTGCCAGTAGTCCTAGGGGGAGAAACTATGGCTACACCTTC.

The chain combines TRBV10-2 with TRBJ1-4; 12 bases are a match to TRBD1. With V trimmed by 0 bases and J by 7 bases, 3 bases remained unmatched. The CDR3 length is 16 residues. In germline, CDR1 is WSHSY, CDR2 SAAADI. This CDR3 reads CASSESGTGGGEKLFF. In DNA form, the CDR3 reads TGCGCCAGCAGTGAGTCGGGGACAGGGGGCGGTGAAAAACTGTTTTTT.

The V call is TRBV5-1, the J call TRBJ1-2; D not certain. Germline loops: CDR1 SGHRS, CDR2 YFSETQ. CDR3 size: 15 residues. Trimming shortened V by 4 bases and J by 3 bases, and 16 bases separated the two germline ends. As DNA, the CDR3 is TGCGCCAGCAGCCCAGGATCCCAAAGAGACTATGGCTACACCTTC. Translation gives CASSPGSQRDYGYTF.

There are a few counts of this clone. This CDR3 is CASSEGSLRDRALEQYF. In nucleotides, the CDR3 is TGTGCCAGCAGCGAGGGATCTCTTCGGGACAGGGCCCTCGAGCAGTACTTC. This chain joins TRBV9 and TRBJ2-7; TRBD1 matches at 9 bases. Trimming took 3 bases from V and 6 from J; bases not matched to a gene: 16. The CDR3 is 17 residues long. The germline gives CDR1 SGDLS, CDR2 YYNGEE.

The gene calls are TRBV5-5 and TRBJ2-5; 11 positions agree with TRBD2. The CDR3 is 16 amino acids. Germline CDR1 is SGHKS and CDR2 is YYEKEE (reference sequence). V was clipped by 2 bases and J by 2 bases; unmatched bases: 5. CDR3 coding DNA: TGTGCCAGCAGCTTTTCGACTAGCGGGATTCAAGAGACCCAGTACTTC. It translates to CASSFSTSGIQETQYF.